This T cell receptor beta chain was found in a study of OX40 agonist ivuxolimab in advanced cancers. Across the whole study: Under the entry rules, prior anti-PD-1, anti-PD-L1 or anti-CTLA-4 therapy was allowed, and about 38% had some.

Broader study findings: Mean expanded clone counts were higher in CD8+ than CD4+ T cells. The authors did not determine the antigen specificity of the expanded peripheral T cells.

CDR3 length equals 15 residues. V lost 8 bases and J lost 1, with 17 bases in between. Germline V gene sequence: CDR1 MNHEY, CDR2 SMNVEV (reference sequence). Regarding this clone: The antigen is not known.

The repertoire was sequenced with immunoSEQ multiplex PCR; TCRdb's copy has only in-frame clones and lacks some. Seen here are tens of thousands of clones, 80% observed once, and the top ten hold about 6.8%. The TCR comes from an adult with an advanced solid tumor such as melanoma, head and neck, liver or kidney cancer. Sequences were derived from CD4+ or CD8+ T cells sorted from blood, sampled in a trial of the OX40 agonist ivuxolimab. V usage is TRBV27 and J usage is TRBJ1-1; TRBD1 is a possible D gene (5 bases). CDR3 in amino acids: CASSLGGAGNTEAFF. CDR3 sequence (DNA): TGTGCCAGCTCTCTCGGAGGGGCGGGGAACACTGAAGCTTTCTTT.